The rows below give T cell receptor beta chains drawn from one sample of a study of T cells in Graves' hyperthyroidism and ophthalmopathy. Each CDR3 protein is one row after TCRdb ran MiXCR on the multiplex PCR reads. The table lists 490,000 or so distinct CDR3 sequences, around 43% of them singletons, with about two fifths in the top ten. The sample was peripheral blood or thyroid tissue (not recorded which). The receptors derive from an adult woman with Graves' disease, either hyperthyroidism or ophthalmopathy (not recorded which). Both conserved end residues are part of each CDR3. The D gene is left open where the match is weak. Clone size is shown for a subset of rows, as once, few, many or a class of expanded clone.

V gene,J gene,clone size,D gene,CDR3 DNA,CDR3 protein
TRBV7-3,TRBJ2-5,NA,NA,TGTGCCAGCAGTCCGAGGCGGACCCAAGAGACCCAGTACTTC,CASSPRRTQETQYF
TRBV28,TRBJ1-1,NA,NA,TGTGCCAGCAGTAACTTGGGGGCCCTCAACACTGAAGCTTTCTTT,CASSNLGALNTEAFF
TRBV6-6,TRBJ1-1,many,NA,TGTGCCAGCACCGTTCGCATGGACACTGAAGCTTTCTTT,CASTVRMDTEAFF
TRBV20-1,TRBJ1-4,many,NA,TGCAGTGCTAGAGAGGCAGGAGACTCAACTAATGAAAAACTGTTTTTT,CSAREAGDSTNEKLFF
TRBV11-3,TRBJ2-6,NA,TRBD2,TGTGCCAGCAGCCGATGGGGGGGTTACTCTGGGGCCAACGTCCTGACTTTC,CASSRWGGYSGANVLTF
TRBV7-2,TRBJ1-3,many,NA,TGTGCCAGCAGCACACAGGGATCTGGAAACACCATATATTTT,CASSTQGSGNTIYF
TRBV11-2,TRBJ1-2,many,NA,TGTGCCAGCAGCACCTCGAGCGGGGGCAGCTATGGCTACACCTTC,CASSTSSGGSYGYTF
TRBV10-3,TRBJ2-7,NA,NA,TGTGCCATCAGTGATTCTCGTGGGGCTTTCTACGAGCAGTACTTC,CAISDSRGAFYEQYF
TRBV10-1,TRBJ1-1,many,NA,TGCGCCAGCAGTGACAGGGGAACTGAAGCTTTCTTT,CASSDRGTEAFF
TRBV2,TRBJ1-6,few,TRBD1,TGTGCCAGCAGATACAGGGGCGAGAGTTCACCCCTCCACTTT,CASRYRGESSPLHF